This T cell receptor beta chain was documented in a study of technical replicates of blood from a handful of donors. The length of the CDR3 is 15 residues. V was cut by 6 bases and J by 1 base, with 15 bases left in between. Germline V gene data show CDR1 as LGHNA and CDR2 as YNFKEQ. Assay used: immunoSEQ multiplex PCR; TCRdb lists only in-frame clones, some missing. Of under 85,000 clones listed, 75% to 95% are singletons. The TCR was taken from a human donor in good health. Some clones in this sample may be carry-over from other donors' samples. The chain employs TRBV4-2 and TRBJ2-5; D perhaps matches TRBD2 (6 bases). Material for sequencing was T cells isolated from PBMCs. CDR3 amino acids: CASRQQAGAQETQYF. CDR3 DNA: TGTGCCAGCAGACAACAAGCGGGCGCCCAAGAGACCCAGTACTTC.